The clone carrying this T cell receptor beta chain appeared a few times. The antigen is undetermined. Germline and genes: mouse. The read halts 4 residues ahead of the CDR3 end, with the missing end drawn from the germline J gene. This CDR3 is also generated by other DNA sequences in the sample. Germline V gene data show CDR1 as NSQYPW and CDR2 as LRSPGD (reference sequence). V gave up 0 bases and J gave up 0 bases, with 7 bases separating them. This CDR3 has 15 residues. In each case, RNA was isolated and then reverse transcribed into cDNA as the sequencing template. TCRdb's copy holds only in-frame clones and misses some; the assay was immunoSEQ multiplex PCR. The sample was found to contain 200,000 to 300,000 clones, and every one recurs. These data originate in a study of CD8+ T cells in alopecia areata. Across the study: Skin grafts from roughly 6-13-month-old C3H/HeJ donors with spontaneous alopecia were placed on approximately 7-11-week-old female C3H/HeJ mice. Study-wide findings and caveats: Scalp samples also yield sequences of resident alphabeta T cells from normal skin.

Pooled cells of cutaneous lymph node origin were sorted on CD4, CD8alpha, NKG2D, NKG2ACE and other markers. The source is a C3H/HeJ mouse with alopecia areata. For this mouse line, the MHC haplotype is H2-k. The sequencing sample was made of CD4+ T cells sorted from a lymph node. The chain uses TRBV1 and TRBJ2-3; D call uncertain. The CDR3 here is CTCSADSSSAETLYF. CDR3 bases read: TGCACCTGCAGTGCAGACTCTTCTAGTGCAGAA. The full variable domain, its missing parts supplied by reference TRBV1 and TRBJ2-3, is VTLLEQNPRWRLVPRGQAVNLRCILKNSQYPWMSWYQQDLQKQLQWLFTLRSPGDKEVKSLPGADYLATRVTDTELRLQVANMSQGRTLYCTCSADSSSAETLYFGSGTRLTVL.